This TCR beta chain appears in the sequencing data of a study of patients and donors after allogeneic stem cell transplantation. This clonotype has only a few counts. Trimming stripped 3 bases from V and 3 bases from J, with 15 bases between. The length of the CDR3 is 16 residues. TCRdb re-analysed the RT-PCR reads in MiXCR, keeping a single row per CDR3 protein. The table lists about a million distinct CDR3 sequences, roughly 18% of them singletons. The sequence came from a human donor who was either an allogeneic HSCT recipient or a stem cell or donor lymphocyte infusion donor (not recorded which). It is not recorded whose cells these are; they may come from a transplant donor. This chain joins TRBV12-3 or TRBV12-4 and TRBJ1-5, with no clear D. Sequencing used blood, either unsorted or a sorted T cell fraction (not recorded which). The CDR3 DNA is TGTGCCAGCAGTTTCTCTATAGGGAGAAACAATCAGCCCCAGCATTTT. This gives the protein CASSFSIGRNNQPQHF.